The 26 T cell receptor beta chains given below trace back to one sample, sequenced in a study of CD8+ T cells in alopecia areata. Reverse transcribed after extraction, RNA yielded cDNA as the sequencing template. Data came from immunoSEQ multiplex PCR; TCRdb stores just in-frame clones and leaves some out. Of 85,000 to 110,000 clones in the sample, around 50% were seen once. Sequencing was done on a sample of CD4+ T cells sorted from blood. The source is a human donor in good health.

The V and J genes are TRBV5-1 and TRBJ1-2, with TRBD1 matching 10 bases. CDR1 and CDR2 (germline): SGHRS, YFSETQ. The CDR3 runs to 16 residues. The V gene end was trimmed by 0 bases and the J gene end by 1 base; junction bases not matched to a gene: 3. The CDR3 coding sequence is TGCGCCAGCAGCTTGGATGGGACAGGGGATAACTATGGCTACACCTTC. It specifies CASSLDGTGDNYGYTF.

This chain uses TRBV30 with TRBJ2-7; D gene ambiguous. V gave up 0 bases and J gave up 3 bases, with 9 bases separating them. The V gene's germline CDR1 is GTSNPN and CDR2 SVGIG (reference sequence). The CDR3 consists of 13 residues. The CDR3 DNA is TGTGCCTGGAGTGTTTTTAGTGTCTACGAGCAGTACTTC. This encodes CAWSVFSVYEQYF.

The rearrangement joins TRBV7-9 to TRBJ1-2; D might be TRBD1 (5 bases). CDR1 and CDR2 from the germline V gene are SEHNR and FQNEAQ (reference sequence). The CDR3 covers 14 residues. V was pared by 1 base and J by 6 bases, with 12 bases between. CDR3 protein: CASSLEGVSNGYTF. CDR3 nucleotide sequence: TGTGCCAGCAGCTTAGAAGGGGTCTCTAATGGCTACACCTTC.

The CDR3 bases are TGCGCCAGCAGCGTTCCCGAAGAGACCCAGTACTTC. Amino acids: CASSVPEETQYF. The V call is TRBV5-1, the J call TRBJ2-5; D is unclear. Germline-derived CDR1 and CDR2 are SGHRS and YFSETQ. CDR3 size: 12 residues. Trimming shortened V by 4 bases and J by 3 bases, and 7 bases separated the two germline ends.

This clone was counted a few times. J is TRBJ2-1 and V is TRBV5-1; 12 bases are a match to TRBD2. CDR1 and CDR2 from the germline V gene are SGHRS and YFSETQ. V lost 4 bases, J lost 9 bases, and 14 bases stayed unmatched. This CDR3 has 17 residues. CDR3 sequence: CASSPGLAGPSGSEQFF. DNA of the CDR3: TGCGCCAGCAGCCCGGGACTAGCGGGCCCTTCTGGTAGTGAGCAGTTCTTC.

This clone appeared a few times. In the same sample, other DNA sequences code for this CDR3. This sequence joins TRBV29-1 and TRBJ2-5, with 11 positions matching TRBD2. V lost 4 bases, J lost 2 bases, and 3 bases stayed unmatched. This CDR3 comprises 14 residues. Germline V gene lookup returns CDR1 SQVTM and CDR2 ANQGSEA. In DNA form, the CDR3 reads TGCAGCGTTGGGCTAGCGGGGGGACAAGAGACCCAGTACTTC. Translated: CSVGLAGGQETQYF.

This clone was counted only a few times. The chain couples TRBV7-2 to TRBJ2-5; no reliable D call. Trimming stripped 4 bases from V and 6 bases from J, with 12 bases between. Germline V gene lookup returns CDR1 SGHTA and CDR2 FQGNSA. This CDR3 region has 13 residues. The DNA for the CDR3 is TGTGCCAGCAGCTCGGGCCAGACACAGACCCAGTACTTC. Translating gives CASSSGQTQTQYF.

The chain uses TRBV7-2 and TRBJ2-5; D gene unclear. This CDR3 is 13 amino acids long. Germline-derived CDR1 and CDR2 are SGHTA and FQGNSA. V was trimmed by 4 bases and J by 5 bases, leaving 11 bases between them. CDR3: CASSSTLVETQYF. The CDR3 DNA reads as TGTGCCAGCAGCTCGACCCTCGTGGAGACCCAGTACTTC. Combining the CDR3 with reference TRBV7-2 and TRBJ2-5 gives the whole variable domain GAGVSQSPSNKVTEKGKDVELRCDPISGHTALYWYRQSLGQGLEFLIYFQGNSAPDKSGLPSDRFSAERTGGSVSTLTIQRTQQEDSAVYLCASSSTLVETQYFGPGTRLLVL.

CDR3 loop: CSAEGQPESTDTQYF. CDR3 bases: TGCAGCGCGGAGGGACAGCCCGAAAGCACAGATACGCAGTATTTT. This chain uses TRBV29-1 with TRBJ2-3, with a tentative D call TRBD1 (7 bases). CDR3 size: 15 residues. The germline V gene encodes CDR1 SQVTM and CDR2 ANQGSEA. Trimming removed 7 bases from V and 0 bases from J, with 17 bases in between.

Details on this clone: Other DNA sequences of this sample code for an identical CDR3. V gene TRBV7-9 combines with J gene TRBJ1-1, with D maybe TRBD1 (5 bases). Looked up from germline, CDR1 is SEHNR and CDR2 is FQNEAQ (reference sequence). The CDR3 is made up of 14 amino acids. The V end was cut by 5 bases, the J end by 1 base, with 11 bases between. The DNA for the CDR3 is TGTGCCAGCAGCCCCCGGGGGAGGAACACTGAAGCTTTCTTT. Amino acid sequence: CASSPRGRNTEAFF.

The chain links TRBV29-1 to TRBJ2-5; 15 nucleotides line up with TRBD2. The CDR3 consists of 16 residues. The V segment lost 6 bases and the J segment 4 bases; nucleotides outside the gene matches: 9. Germline V lookup: CDR1 SQVTM, CDR2 ANQGSEA. This CDR3 reads CSVAGLAGGLSETQYF. The DNA of the CDR3 is TGCAGCGTCGCAGGACTAGCGGGGGGGCTTTCAGAGACCCAGTACTTC.

The chain recombines TRBV2 with TRBJ2-7; D is unclear. Between the trimmed V and J ends, which lost 5 bases and 0 bases, there was a span of 8 bases. Germline CDR1 and CDR2: SNHLY and FYNNEI. This CDR3 has 13 amino acids. This CDR3 is CASSSVASYEQYF. The DNA of the CDR3 is TGTGCCAGCAGTTCCGTAGCCTCCTACGAGCAGTACTTC.

The CDR3 protein is CSVDLRTSTDTQYF. In nucleotides, the CDR3 is TGCAGCGTTGATCTGAGAACTAGCACAGATACGCAGTATTTT. This sequence joins TRBV29-1 and TRBJ2-3; unclear D gene. The CDR3 sequence is 14 residues long. The V gene's germline CDR1 is SQVTM and CDR2 ANQGSEA. V lost 3 bases and J lost 0, with 10 bases in between.

This chain connects TRBV27 to TRBJ1-2; D might be TRBD1 (5 bases). Per germline, CDR1 MNHEY and CDR2 SMNVEV (reference sequence). This CDR3 contains 13 residues. V lost 6 bases, J lost 3 bases, and 11 bases lay in between. In DNA form, the CDR3 reads TGTGCCAGCAGACCGCGGGGCCACTATGGCTACACCTTC. Translation: CASRPRGHYGYTF.

This chain uses TRBV5-6 with TRBJ2-7; no clear D gene. There are 11 residues in the CDR3. V shed 4 bases and J shed 2 bases, with 4 bases lying between them. CDR1 SGHDT and CDR2 YYEEEE come from the germline V gene. The CDR3 nucleotides read TGTGCCAGCAGCCAAGCCTACGAGCAGTACTTC. As protein: CASSQAYEQYF. The whole variable domain, filled in from reference TRBV5-6 and TRBJ2-7, reads DAGVTQSPTHLIKTRGQQVTLRCSPKSGHDTVSWYQQALGQGPQFIFQYYEEEERQRGNFPDRFSGHQFPNYSSELNVNALLLGDSALYLCASSQAYEQYFGPGTRLTVT.

The chain is built from TRBV30 and TRBJ2-3; no definite D call. CDR1 and CDR2 from the germline V gene are GTSNPN and SVGIG (reference sequence). V lost 0 bases and J 2 bases, leaving 3 bases between the germline ends. CDR3 length: 12 residues. The CDR3 spells CAWSVITDTQYF. The CDR3 DNA sequence: TGTGCCTGGAGTGTTATCACAGATACGCAGTATTTT.

This clone has more than one count but fewer than ten. This chain links TRBV7-9 with TRBJ2-2; 14 nucleotides align to TRBD2. The CDR3 length is 18 residues. In germline, CDR1 is SEHNR, CDR2 FQNEAQ (reference sequence). V gave up 4 bases and J gave up 1 base; unmatched junction bases: 5. The CDR3 DNA sequence: TGTGCCAGCAGCTGGGGACTAGCGGGGGCATTGAACACCGGGGAGCTGTTTTTT. Its protein product is CASSWGLAGALNTGELFF. Full variable domain (rest looked up from reference TRBV7-9 and TRBJ2-2): DTGVSQNPRHKITKRGQNVTFRCDPISEHNRLYWYRQTLGQGPEFLTYFQNEAQLEKSRLLSDRFSAERPKGSFSTLEIQRTEQGDSAMYLCASSWGLAGALNTGELFFGEGSRLTVL.

The J gene is TRBJ1-1, the V gene TRBV2; D is unresolved. The CDR3 totals 12 residues. Germline loops: CDR1 SNHLY, CDR2 FYNNEI. V was clipped by 4 bases and J by 4 bases, with 7 bases between them. The CDR3 spells CASSASSTEAFF. CDR3 coding DNA: TGTGCCAGCAGTGCTTCGAGCACTGAAGCTTTCTTT.

This chain uses TRBV4-2 with TRBJ1-1; D gene unclear. CDR3 length: 14 residues. Trimming took 2 bases from V and 2 from J, leaving 9 bases between them. The germline V gene has CDR1 LGHNA and CDR2 YNFKEQ. CDR3 nucleotides: TGTGCCAGCAGCCAACCGGGTCTCAACACTGAAGCTTTCTTT. Encoded protein: CASSQPGLNTEAFF.

This chain connects TRBV27 to TRBJ1-6; TRBD1 might be the D (5 bases). Germline CDR1 and CDR2: MNHEY and SMNVEV (reference sequence). V dropped 6 bases and J dropped 5 bases, with 23 bases sitting between them. The CDR3 length is 18 residues. The CDR3: CASSLFPAPGRHNSPLHF. The CDR3 DNA reads TGTGCCAGCAGCCTTTTCCCCGCGCCGGGACGGCATAATTCACCCCTCCACTTT.

The chain is built from TRBV5-1 and TRBJ2-5, with no clear D. Trimming cost V 4 bases and J 2 bases, with 12 bases left between them. The CDR3 contains 14 residues. Germline V CDR1 and CDR2: SGHRS, YFSETQ. The CDR3 sequence is CASSTPDGQETQYF. DNA for the CDR3: TGCGCCAGCAGCACACCGGACGGGCAAGAGACCCAGTACTTC.

This clone was seen a few times. This chain uses TRBV28 with TRBJ2-5; tentatively, D is TRBD2 (6 bases). Trimming left V 5 bases short and J 4 bases short, with 14 bases between. From germline, CDR1 is MDHEN and CDR2 SYDVKM. CDR3 length: 14 residues. The CDR3 region has the DNA TGTGCCAGCAGTGCCGTCGGGGGAGGAGAGACCCAGTACTTC. It translates to CASSAVGGGETQYF. Filled out from reference TRBV28 and TRBJ2-5, the complete variable domain reads DVKVTQSSRYLVKRTGEKVFLECVQDMDHENMFWYRQDPGLGLRLIYFSYDVKMKEKGDIPEGYSVSREKKERFSLILESASTNQTSMYLCASSAVGGGETQYFGPGTRLLVL.

V gene TRBV4-2 combines with J gene TRBJ2-3; tentatively, D is TRBD2 (5 bases). The germline gives CDR1 LGHNA, CDR2 YNFKEQ. Trimming took 3 bases from V and 2 from J, leaving 12 bases between them. This CDR3 has 15 amino acids. The CDR3 DNA reads TGTGCCAGCAGCCACAGCGGCCAAACCACAGATACGCAGTATTTT. It yields the protein CASSHSGQTTDTQYF.

As regards this clone: A junction end diverges from the germline sequence, so it may reflect a read error. This rearrangement joins TRBV7-2 to TRBJ2-5; the match to TRBD2 covers 12 bases. Germline-derived CDR1 and CDR2 are SGHTA and FQGNSA. CDR3 length: 15 residues. CDR3: CACSTYLAGGETQYF. CDR3 DNA: TGTGCCTGCAGCACCTATCTAGCGGGGGGGGAGACCCAGTACTTC.

The sample holds a few counts of this clone. This sequence joins TRBV7-6 and TRBJ2-7; 11 bases are shared with TRBD2. There are 14 residues in the CDR3. The V segment lost 2 bases and the J segment 7 bases; nucleotides outside the gene matches: 4. Germline lookup yields CDR1 SGHVS and CDR2 FNYEAQ. CDR3 nucleotides: TGTGCCAGCAGCTTAACTAGCGGGGGCGGTGAGCAGTACTTC. Its protein product is CASSLTSGGGEQYF.

This chain links TRBV7-2 with TRBJ2-5; D is ambiguous. In germline, CDR1 is SGHTA, CDR2 FQGNSA. V lost 3 bases, J lost 5 bases, and 4 bases lay in between. There are 11 residues in the CDR3. The CDR3 here is CASSFHETQYF. CDR3 DNA: TGTGCCAGCAGCTTTCACGAGACCCAGTACTTC.